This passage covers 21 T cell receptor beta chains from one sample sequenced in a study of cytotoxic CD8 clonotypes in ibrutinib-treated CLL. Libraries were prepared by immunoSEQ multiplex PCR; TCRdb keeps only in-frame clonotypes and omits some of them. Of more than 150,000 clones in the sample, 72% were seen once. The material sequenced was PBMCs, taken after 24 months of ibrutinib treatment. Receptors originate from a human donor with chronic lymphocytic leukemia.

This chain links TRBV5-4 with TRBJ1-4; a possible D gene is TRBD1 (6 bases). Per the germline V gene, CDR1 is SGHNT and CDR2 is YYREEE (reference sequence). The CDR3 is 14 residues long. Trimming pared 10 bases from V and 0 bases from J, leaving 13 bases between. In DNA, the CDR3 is TGTGCCGGGGGGGCGGATGCAACTAATGAAAAACTGTTTTTT. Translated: CAGGADATNEKLFF.

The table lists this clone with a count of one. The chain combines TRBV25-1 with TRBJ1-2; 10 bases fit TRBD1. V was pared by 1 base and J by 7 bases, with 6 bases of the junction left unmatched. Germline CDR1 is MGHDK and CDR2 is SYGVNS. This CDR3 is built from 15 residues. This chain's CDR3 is CASSESGQGIRGYTF. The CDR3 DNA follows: TGTGCCAGCAGTGAATCGGGACAGGGGATCCGTGGCTACACCTTC.

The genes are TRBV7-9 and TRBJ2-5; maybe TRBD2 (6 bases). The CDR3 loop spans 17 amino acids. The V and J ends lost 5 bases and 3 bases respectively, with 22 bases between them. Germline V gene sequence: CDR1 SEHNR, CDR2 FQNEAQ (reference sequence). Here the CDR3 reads CASSPVIGERREETQYF. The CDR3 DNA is TGTGCCAGCAGCCCGGTTATAGGGGAGAGGAGGGAAGAGACCCAGTACTTC. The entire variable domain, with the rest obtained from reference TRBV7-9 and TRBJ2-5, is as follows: DTGVSQNPRHKITKRGQNVTFRCDPISEHNRLYWYRQTLGQGPEFLTYFQNEAQLEKSRLLSDRFSAERPKGSFSTLEIQRTEQGDSAMYLCASSPVIGERREETQYFGPGTRLLVL.

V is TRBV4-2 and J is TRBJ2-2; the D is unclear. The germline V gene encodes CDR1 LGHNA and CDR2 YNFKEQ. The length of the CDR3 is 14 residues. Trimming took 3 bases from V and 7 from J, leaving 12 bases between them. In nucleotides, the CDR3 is TGTGCCAGCAGCCAGGCAGGTGCAGGCGGGGAGCTGTTTTTT. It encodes CASSQAGAGGELFF.

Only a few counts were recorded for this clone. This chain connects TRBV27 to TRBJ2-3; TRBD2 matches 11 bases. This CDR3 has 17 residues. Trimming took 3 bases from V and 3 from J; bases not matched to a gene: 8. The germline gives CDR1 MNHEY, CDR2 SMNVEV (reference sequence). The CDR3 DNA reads TGTGCCAGCAGTTTGCGCACTAGCGGGAGCTCGACAGATACGCAGTATTTT. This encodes CASSLRTSGSSTDTQYF.

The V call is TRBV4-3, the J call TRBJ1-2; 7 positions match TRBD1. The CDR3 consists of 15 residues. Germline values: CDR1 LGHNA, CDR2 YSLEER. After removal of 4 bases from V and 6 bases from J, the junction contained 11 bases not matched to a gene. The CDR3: CASSRGLTGMDGYTF. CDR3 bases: TGCGCCAGCAGCCGGGGCTTGACAGGGATGGATGGCTACACCTTC.

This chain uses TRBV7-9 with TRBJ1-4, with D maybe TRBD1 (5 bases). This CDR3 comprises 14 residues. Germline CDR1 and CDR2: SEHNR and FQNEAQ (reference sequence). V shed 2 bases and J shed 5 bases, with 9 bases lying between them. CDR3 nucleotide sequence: TGTGCCAGCAGCTTACCGGCAGGGAATGAAAAACTGTTTTTT. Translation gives CASSLPAGNEKLFF.

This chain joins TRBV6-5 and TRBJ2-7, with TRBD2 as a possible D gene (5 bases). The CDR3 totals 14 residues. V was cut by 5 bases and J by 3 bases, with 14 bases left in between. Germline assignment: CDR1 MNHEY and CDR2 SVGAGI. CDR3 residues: CASSTGGRSYEQYF. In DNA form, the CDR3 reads TGTGCCAGCAGTACCGGAGGACGGAGCTACGAGCAGTACTTC.

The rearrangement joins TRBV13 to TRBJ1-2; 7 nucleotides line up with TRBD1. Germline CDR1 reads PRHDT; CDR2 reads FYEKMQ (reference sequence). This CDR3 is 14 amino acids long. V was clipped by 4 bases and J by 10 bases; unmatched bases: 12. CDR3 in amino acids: CASSSRDSVPFYTF. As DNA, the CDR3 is TGTGCCAGCAGCTCCCGGGACAGTGTCCCATTCTACACCTTC.

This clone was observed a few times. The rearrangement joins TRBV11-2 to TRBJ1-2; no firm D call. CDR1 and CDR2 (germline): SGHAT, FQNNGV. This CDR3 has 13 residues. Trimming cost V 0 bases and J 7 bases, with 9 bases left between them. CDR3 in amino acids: CASSLDGASGYTF. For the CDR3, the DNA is TGTGCCAGCAGCTTAGACGGTGCCAGTGGCTACACCTTC.

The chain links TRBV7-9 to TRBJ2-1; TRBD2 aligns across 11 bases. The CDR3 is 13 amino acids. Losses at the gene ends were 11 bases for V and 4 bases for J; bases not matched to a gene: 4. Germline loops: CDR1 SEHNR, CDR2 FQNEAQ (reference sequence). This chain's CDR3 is CAGGTSGYNEQFF. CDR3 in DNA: TGTGCCGGGGGGACTAGCGGTTACAATGAGCAGTTCTTC. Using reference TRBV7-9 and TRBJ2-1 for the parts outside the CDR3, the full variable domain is DTGVSQNPRHKITKRGQNVTFRCDPISEHNRLYWYRQTLGQGPEFLTYFQNEAQLEKSRLLSDRFSAERPKGSFSTLEIQRTEQGDSAMYLCAGGTSGYNEQFFGPGTRLTVL.

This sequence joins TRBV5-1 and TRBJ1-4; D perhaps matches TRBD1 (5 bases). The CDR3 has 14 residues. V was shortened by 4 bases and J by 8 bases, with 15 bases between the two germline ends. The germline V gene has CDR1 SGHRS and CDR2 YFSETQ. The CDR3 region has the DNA TGCGCCAGCAGCCTGAGAGACAGAGGCGAAAAACTGTTTTTT. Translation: CASSLRDRGEKLFF.

This chain's CDR3 is CAWSLRDSPAFF. The CDR3 DNA sequence: TGTGCCTGGAGTCTTAGGGACAGCCCAGCTTTCTTT. The V call is TRBV30, the J call TRBJ1-1; TRBD1 agrees at 7 bases. CDR1 GTSNPN and CDR2 SVGIG come from the germline V gene (reference sequence). CDR3 length: 12 residues. Losses at the gene ends were 2 bases for V and 10 bases for J; bases not matched to a gene: 7.

CDR3 DNA: TGTGCCAGCAGCCCCTACTCCAGCTCCTACAATGAGCAGTTCTTC. Protein: CASSPYSSSYNEQFF. V usage is TRBV11-2 and J usage is TRBJ2-1, with D hard to call. The germline CDR1 and CDR2 sequences are SGHAT and FQNNGV. V dropped 5 bases and J dropped 0 bases, with 11 bases sitting between them. The CDR3 loop spans 15 amino acids.

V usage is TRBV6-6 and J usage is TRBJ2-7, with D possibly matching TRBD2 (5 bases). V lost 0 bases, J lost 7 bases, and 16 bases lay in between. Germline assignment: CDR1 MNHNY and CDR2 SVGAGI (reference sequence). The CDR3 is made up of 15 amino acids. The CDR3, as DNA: TGTGCCAGCAGTTACTCGGACTCACGCCTACGGGAGCAGTACTTC. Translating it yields CASSYSDSRLREQYF.

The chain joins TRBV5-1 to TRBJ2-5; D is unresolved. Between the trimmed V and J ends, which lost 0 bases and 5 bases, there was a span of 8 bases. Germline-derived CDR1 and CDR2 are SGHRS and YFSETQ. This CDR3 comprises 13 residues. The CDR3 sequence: CASSLGIYETQYF. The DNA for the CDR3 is TGCGCCAGCAGCTTGGGAATTTACGAGACCCAGTACTTC.

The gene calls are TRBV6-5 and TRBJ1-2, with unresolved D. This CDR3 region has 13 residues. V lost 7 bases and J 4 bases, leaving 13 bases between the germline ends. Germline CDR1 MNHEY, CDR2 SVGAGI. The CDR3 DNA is TGTGCCAGCACTCAAAGGTCGGGCTATGGCTACACCTTC. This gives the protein CASTQRSGYGYTF.

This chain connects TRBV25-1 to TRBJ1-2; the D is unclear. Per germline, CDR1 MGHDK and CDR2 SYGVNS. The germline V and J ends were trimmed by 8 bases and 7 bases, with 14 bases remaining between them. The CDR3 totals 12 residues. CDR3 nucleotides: TGTGCCAGCGAAGAGACATTAGTTGGCTACACCTTC. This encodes CASEETLVGYTF.

DNA of the CDR3: TGCAGCGCCCAGACTAGCGGGAGGGATGAGGGCGAGCAGTACTTC. Protein product: CSAQTSGRDEGEQYF. The chain is built from TRBV29-1 and TRBJ2-7, with 14 positions matching TRBD2. The V gene's germline CDR1 is SQVTM and CDR2 ANQGSEA. The CDR3 is 15 amino acids. The trim removed 7 bases at V and 6 bases at J, leaving 11 bases unmatched.

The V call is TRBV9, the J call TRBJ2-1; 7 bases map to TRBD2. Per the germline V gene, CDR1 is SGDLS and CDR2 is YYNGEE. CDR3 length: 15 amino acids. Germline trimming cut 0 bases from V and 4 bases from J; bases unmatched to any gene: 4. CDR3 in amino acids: CASSVELANYNEQFF. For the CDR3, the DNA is TGTGCCAGCAGCGTAGAACTAGCGAATTACAATGAGCAGTTCTTC.

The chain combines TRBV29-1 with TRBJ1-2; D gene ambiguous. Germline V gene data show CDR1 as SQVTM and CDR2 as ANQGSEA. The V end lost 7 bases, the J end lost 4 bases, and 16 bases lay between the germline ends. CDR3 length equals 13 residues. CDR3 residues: CSDTPGIGYGYTF. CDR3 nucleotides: TGCAGCGACACACCCGGGATAGGCTATGGCTACACCTTC.